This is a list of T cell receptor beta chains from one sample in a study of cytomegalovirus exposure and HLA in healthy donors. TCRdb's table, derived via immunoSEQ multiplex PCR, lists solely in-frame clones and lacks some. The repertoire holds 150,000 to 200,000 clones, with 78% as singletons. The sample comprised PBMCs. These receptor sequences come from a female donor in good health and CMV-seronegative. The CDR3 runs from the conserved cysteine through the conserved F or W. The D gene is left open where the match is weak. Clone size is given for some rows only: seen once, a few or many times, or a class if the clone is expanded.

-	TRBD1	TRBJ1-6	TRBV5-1	TGCGCCAGCAGCTTGGTACAGGGGGCATCCTATAATTCACCCCTCCACTTT	CASSLVQGASYNSPLHF
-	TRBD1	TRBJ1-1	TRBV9	TGTGCCAGCAGCCGAACCCCATTGACAGGGGAAACTGAAGCTTTCTTT	CASSRTPLTGETEAFF
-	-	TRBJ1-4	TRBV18	TGTGCCAGCTCACCACCAAACAGTGCAACTAATGAAAAACTGTTTTTT	CASSPPNSATNEKLFF
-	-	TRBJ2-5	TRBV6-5	TGTGCCAGCAGTGTCACAGGCCAAGAGACCCAGTACTTC	CASSVTGQETQYF
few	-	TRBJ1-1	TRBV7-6	TGTGCCAGCAGCGAAAGGGAGGGCACTGAAGCTTTCTTT	CASSEREGTEAFF
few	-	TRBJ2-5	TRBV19	TGTGCCAGTAAGCCGCCCGGGAAGTACTTC	CASKPPGKYF
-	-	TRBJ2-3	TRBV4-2	TGTGCCAGCAGCCAAGAAGTCAGCCCGAGGACAGATACGCAGTATTTT	CASSQEVSPRTDTQYF
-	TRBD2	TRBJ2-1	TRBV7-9	TGTGCCAGCAGCTTAACCCCTAGCGGGAGACTTGATGAGCAGTTCTTC	CASSLTPSGRLDEQFF
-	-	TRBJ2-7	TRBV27	TGTGCCAGCAGTTTATCCGCAGGGGTGTACGAGCAGTACTTC	CASSLSAGVYEQYF
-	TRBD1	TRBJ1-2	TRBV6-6	TGTGCCAGCAGTCGCCGGGACAGCCACTATGGCTACACCTTC	CASSRRDSHYGYTF
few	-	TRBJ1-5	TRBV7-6	TGTGCCAGCAGCTGGGACACCTATCAGCCCCAGCATTTT	CASSWDTYQPQHF
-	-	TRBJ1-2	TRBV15	TGTGCCACCAGCCCGAGTAAGATTAACTATGGCTACACCTTC	CATSPSKINYGYTF
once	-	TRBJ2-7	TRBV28	TGTGCCAGCAGGGGGGCCGACGAGAACGAGCAGTACTTC	CASRGADENEQYF
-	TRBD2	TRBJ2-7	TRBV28	TGTGCCAGCAGACGACACCCGATAGGAGCGGGAGGGACCTACGAGCAGTACTTC	CASRRHPIGAGGTYEQYF
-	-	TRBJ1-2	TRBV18	TGTGCCAGCTCACCGGGCCAGGGTGATGGCTACACCTTC	CASSPGQGDGYTF
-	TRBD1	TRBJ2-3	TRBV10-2	TGCGCCACTTTGGACAGGGGCACAGATACGCAGTATTTT	CATLDRGTDTQYF
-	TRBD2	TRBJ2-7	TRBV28	TGTGCCAGCAGTTTACTAGCGGGAGCCGAGCAGTACTTC	CASSLLAGAEQYF
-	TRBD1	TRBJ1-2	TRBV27	TGTGCCCTGGGAGGACAGGGGGTCTATGGCTACACCTTC	CALGGQGVYGYTF
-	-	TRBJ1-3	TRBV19	TGTGCCAGTAGTAGCAGCTCTGGAAACACCATATATTTT	CASSSSSGNTIYF
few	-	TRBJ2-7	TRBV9	TGTGCCAGCAGCGGTAGCGGCGGAGTAGGCTACGAGCAGTACTTC	CASSGSGGVGYEQYF
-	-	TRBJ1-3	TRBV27	TGTGCCAGCAGCCCCGGGGGGGGGCCAATCGTGTCTGGAAACACCATATATTTT	CASSPGGGPIVSGNTIYF
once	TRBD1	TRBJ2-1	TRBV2	TGTGCCAGCAGTGCAGGGGGACAGGGGTTCAATGAGCAGTTCTTC	CASSAGGQGFNEQFF
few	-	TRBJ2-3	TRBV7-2	TGTGCCAGCAGCCTAAATTATGGTACGCAGTATTTT	CASSLNYGTQYF
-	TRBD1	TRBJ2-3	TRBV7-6	TGTGCCAGCAGCTGGACAGGGGGCACAGATACGCAGTATTTT	CASSWTGGTDTQYF
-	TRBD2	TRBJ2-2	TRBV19	TGTGCCACGGGACTAGCGGGGGGGACCGGGGAGCTGTTTTTT	CATGLAGGTGELFF
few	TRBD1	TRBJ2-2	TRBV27	TGTGCCAGCTACCTAGGACAGGGGTCCGGGGAGCTGTTTTTT	CASYLGQGSGELFF
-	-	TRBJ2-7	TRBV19	TGTGCCAGTAGTATTTCTGTCCCCCTCTCGGGCGAGCAGTACTTC	CASSISVPLSGEQYF
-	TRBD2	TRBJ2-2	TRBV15	TGTGCCACCAGCAGATCCCAACTAGCGGGAGTTGGCGGGGAGCTGTTTTTT	CATSRSQLAGVGGELFF
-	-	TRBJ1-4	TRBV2	TGTGCCAGCACCAGTGAGGCAGGGGCTGGGGAAAAACTGTTTTTT	CASTSEAGAGEKLFF
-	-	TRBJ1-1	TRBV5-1	TGCGCCAGCAGGGGACGACTGGGGCAGGGGATGACTGAAGCTTTCTTT	CASRGRLGQGMTEAFF
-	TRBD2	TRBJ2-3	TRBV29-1	TGCAGCGTTGAAGGTGGGGCGGGGGGTCGATTATTAGATACGCAGTATTTT	CSVEGGAGGRLLDTQYF
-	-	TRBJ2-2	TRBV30	TGTGCCTGGAGTGTTACAACCGGGGAGCTGTTTTTT	CAWSVTTGELFF
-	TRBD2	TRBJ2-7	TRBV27	TGTGCCAGCAGTTGGACTAGCGGGAGTCAGAACGAGCAGTACTTC	CASSWTSGSQNEQYF
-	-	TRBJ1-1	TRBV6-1	TGTGCCAGCAGTACGGGGATTGACACTGAAGCTTTCTTT	CASSTGIDTEAFF
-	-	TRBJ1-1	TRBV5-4	TGTGCCAGCAGCCCTACAGGGCCGAACACTGAAGCTTTCTTT	CASSPTGPNTEAFF
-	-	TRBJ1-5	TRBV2	TGTGCCAGCAACTCGGGAAACCAAAATCAGCCCCAGCATTTT	CASNSGNQNQPQHF
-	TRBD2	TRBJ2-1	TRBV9	TGTGCCAGCAGCGTAGGGGGGGGGAGCTCCTACAATGAGCAGTTCTTC	CASSVGGGSSYNEQFF
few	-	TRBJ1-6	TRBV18	TGTGCCAGCGCCCGGGAACCAAATTCACCCCTCCACTTT	CASAREPNSPLHF
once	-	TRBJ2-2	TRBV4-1	TGCGCCAGCAGCCAAACAAGGGGAACTCGATACGGGGAGCTGTTTTTT	CASSQTRGTRYGELFF
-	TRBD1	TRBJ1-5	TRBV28	TGTGCCAGCAGGGCGATCCTCCGGGGCAGGGGGTATCAGCCCCAGCATTTT	CASRAILRGRGYQPQHF
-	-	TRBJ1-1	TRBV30	TGTGCCTGGAGGGGGCTAGCGGAAGCTTTCTTT	CAWRGLAEAFF
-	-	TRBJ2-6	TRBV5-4	TGTGCCAGCAGCTTGCCAGTCTCTGGGGCCAACGTCCTGACTTTC	CASSLPVSGANVLTF
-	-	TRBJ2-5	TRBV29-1	TGCAGCGTTGGTGGTAGCGCTAGTGAGACCCAGTACTTC	CSVGGSASETQYF
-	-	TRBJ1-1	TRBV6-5	TGTGCCAGCAGTTACCTGGCAGGTTTATCGGACACTGAAGCTTTCTTT	CASSYLAGLSDTEAFF
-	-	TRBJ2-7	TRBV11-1	TGTGCCAGCAGCTTAGTGGGGCAGGGGCAGCAGTACTTC	CASSLVGQGQQYF
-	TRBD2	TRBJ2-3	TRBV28	TGTGCCAGCAGCTGGGGAGGGGTCATGGATACAGATACGCAGTATTTT	CASSWGGVMDTDTQYF
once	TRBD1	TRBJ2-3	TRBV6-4	TGTGCCAGCAGTGACTCTGGGACAGCGGCTGGCACAGATACGCAGTATTTT	CASSDSGTAAGTDTQYF
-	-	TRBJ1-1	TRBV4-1	TGCGCCAGCAGCCAGGGGAGGATAGCTTTCTTT	CASSQGRIAFF
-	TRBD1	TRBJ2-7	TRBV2	TGTGCCAGCAGTGCCGGACAGGGATTAGTCTACGAGCAGTACTTC	CASSAGQGLVYEQYF
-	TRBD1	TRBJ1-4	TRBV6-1	TGTGCCAGCAGGACAGGGGGCGGATCTGAAAAACTGTTTTTT	CASRTGGGSEKLFF